The 17 T cell receptor beta chains given below trace back to one sample, sequenced in a study of CD8+ T cells in alopecia areata. Extraction and reverse transcription of RNA yielded cDNA as the sequencing template. Here immunoSEQ multiplex PCR was the method, and the copy in TCRdb shows in-frame clones only, minus some. This sample has about 200,000 clones; roughly 50% occur once, and the top ten carry under 7%. Stated treatment: oral pan-JAK inhibitor, 5-10 mg twice daily. Material: CD4+ T cells sorted from blood, obtained at week 24, from a patient treated with tofacitinib. The receptors originated from a human donor with alopecia areata.

Concerning this clone itself: One end of the junction fails to match germline, which may point to a read error. The V gene is TRBV29-1, the J gene TRBJ2-7; the match to TRBD1 covers 8 bases. The length of the CDR3 is 13 residues. CDR1 and CDR2 (germline): SQVTM, ANQGSEA. CDR3 sequence reads: CSVEGQGLGEQYF. For the CDR3, the DNA is TGCAGCGTGGAAGGACAGGGCTTGGGGGAGCAGTACTTC.

The V gene is TRBV18, the J gene TRBJ1-1; TRBD1 aligns across 7 bases. After removal of 3 bases from V and 1 base from J, the junction contained 8 bases not matched to a gene. CDR1 KGHSH and CDR2 LQKENI come from the germline V gene. The CDR3 is made up of 16 amino acids. The CDR3 DNA sequence: TGTGCCAGCTCACCTAGACAGGGAACAAAGAACACTGAAGCTTTCTTT. It encodes CASSPRQGTKNTEAFF.

A few counts support this clone. The genes are TRBV5-4 and TRBJ2-7, with 7 bases fitting TRBD1. This CDR3 is 16 amino acids long. After removal of 1 base from V and 2 bases from J, the junction contained 9 bases not matched to a gene. Germline lookup yields CDR1 SGHNT and CDR2 YYREEE (reference sequence). The CDR3 nucleotides read TGTGCCAGCAGCTTGTCCGCAGGGGGTATCCCCTACGAGCAGTACTTC. Amino acid sequence: CASSLSAGGIPYEQYF.

The J gene is TRBJ2-5, the V gene TRBV7-2; possibly TRBD2 for D (6 bases). Trimming removed 4 bases from V and 5 bases from J, with 14 bases in between. Germline V gene lookup returns CDR1 SGHTA and CDR2 FQGNSA. The CDR3 loop spans 14 amino acids. Here the CDR3 DNA reads TGTGCCAGCAGCTATGGTCGGGGGATCGAGACCCAGTACTTC. Protein product: CASSYGRGIETQYF.

In this sample, this clone turned up a few times. The chain recombines TRBV7-9 with TRBJ2-3, with 11 bases identical to TRBD1. Germline V gives CDR1 SEHNR, CDR2 FQNEAQ (reference sequence). The ends lost 4 bases at V and 6 bases at J; junction bases unmatched: 6. The CDR3 contains 15 residues. CDR3: CASSWDRGVMDTQYF. Here the CDR3 DNA reads TGTGCCAGCAGCTGGGACAGGGGGGTGATGGATACGCAGTATTTT.

This clone is a singleton in its sample. The V call is TRBV7-2, the J call TRBJ2-5; no reliable D call. The CDR3 contains 11 residues. Germline V gene data show CDR1 as SGHTA and CDR2 as FQGNSA. V was shortened by 3 bases and J by 5 bases, with 4 bases between the two germline ends. Written as DNA, the CDR3 is TGTGCCAGCAGCTTTATGGAGACCCAGTACTTC. As protein: CASSFMETQYF.

The V gene is TRBV7-2, the J gene TRBJ1-5; no firm D call. Germline V lookup: CDR1 SGHTA, CDR2 FQGNSA. Trimming cost V 5 bases and J 1 base, with 3 bases left between them. This CDR3 is built from 12 residues. In nucleotides, the CDR3 is TGTGCCAGCAGCCTAAGCAATCAGCCCCAGCATTTT. This translates into CASSLSNQPQHF.

The chain has TRBV14 and TRBJ2-7; 7 nucleotides line up with TRBD1. CDR1 is SGHDN, CDR2 FVKESK, per germline. After removal of 4 bases from V and 4 bases from J, the junction contained 10 bases not matched to a gene. The CDR3 spans 15 residues. In DNA form, the CDR3 reads TGTGCCAGCAGCCGTCGACAGGGTTTAGGGTACGAGCAGTACTTC. This codes for CASSRRQGLGYEQYF.

The J gene is TRBJ2-7, the V gene TRBV7-2, with a possible D match to TRBD1 (5 bases). Germline CDR1 SGHTA, CDR2 FQGNSA. The length of the CDR3 is 12 residues. V was shortened by 4 bases and J by 7 bases, with 11 bases between the two germline ends. The CDR3 is CASSSSGWEQYF. The DNA for the CDR3 is TGTGCCAGCAGCTCCTCAGGGTGGGAGCAGTACTTC.

A single count supports this clone. CDR3 bases: TGTGCCTCCGACCATCAATCCCCGGGGCAGGGAGGGAACGAGCAGTACTTC. Protein product: CASDHQSPGQGGNEQYF. The rearrangement links TRBV10-3 to TRBJ2-7; 7 nucleotides line up with TRBD2. The germline CDR1 and CDR2 sequences are ENHRY and SYGVKD. Trimming cost V 11 bases and J 5 bases; bases outside gene matches: 24. The CDR3 spans 17 residues.

The genes are TRBV5-1 and TRBJ2-3, with unresolved D. Trimming took 3 bases from V and 2 from J, leaving 13 bases between them. This CDR3 is 15 amino acids long. Germline V lookup: CDR1 SGHRS, CDR2 YFSETQ. The chain's CDR3 is CASSSGQLVTDTQYF. The CDR3 bases are TGCGCCAGCAGCTCCGGCCAGCTAGTCACAGATACGCAGTATTTT.

A few counts support this clone. The V call is TRBV2, the J call TRBJ1-5, with D perhaps matching TRBD1 (5 bases). Trimming took 3 bases from V and 6 from J, leaving 12 bases between them. Per the germline V gene, CDR1 is SNHLY and CDR2 is FYNNEI. The CDR3 length is 14 residues. The CDR3 reads CASSDRDSFQPQHF. The CDR3 coding sequence is TGTGCCAGCAGTGACAGAGACAGTTTTCAGCCCCAGCATTTT.

This clone was found a few times. The chain joins TRBV15 to TRBJ2-7; D uncertain. V dropped 0 bases and J dropped 6 bases, with 12 bases sitting between them. The CDR3 loop spans 14 amino acids. Germline lookup yields CDR1 LNHNV and CDR2 YYDKDF (reference sequence). CDR3 DNA: TGTGCCACCAGCAGAGAGGATTTGACGATCGAGCAGTACTTC. Amino acid sequence: CATSREDLTIEQYF.

The CDR3 region is CASSWTGDYEQYF. CDR3 bases: TGTGCCAGCAGCTGGACAGGGGACTACGAGCAGTACTTC. The rearrangement joins TRBV7-2 to TRBJ2-7, with 9 bases fitting TRBD1. The CDR3 contains 13 residues. Unmatched junction bases numbered 1, after V lost 4 bases and J lost 3 bases. Germline CDR1 reads SGHTA; CDR2 reads FQGNSA.

This chain's CDR3 is CSGAGPEAFF. The CDR3, as DNA: TGCAGTGGCGCGGGGCCTGAAGCTTTCTTT. The V and J genes are TRBV20-1 and TRBJ1-1, with D tentatively TRBD1 (5 bases). V dropped 7 bases and J dropped 6 bases, with 9 bases sitting between them. The germline gives CDR1 DFQATT, CDR2 SNEGSKA (reference sequence). The CDR3 runs to 10 residues.

The chain combines TRBV7-6 with TRBJ2-2, with TRBD2 matching 12 bases. V lost 5 bases and J lost 6; bases outside the gene matches: 4. Per the germline V gene, CDR1 is SGHVS and CDR2 is FNYEAQ. The CDR3 spans 15 residues. The CDR3 nucleotides read TGTGCCAGCAGCCAGACTAGCGGGAGTTCCGGGGAGCTGTTTTTT. It encodes CASSQTSGSSGELFF.

This chain links TRBV4-3 with TRBJ2-5, with TRBD2 identical over 12 bases. J was trimmed by 9 bases and V by 3 bases; bases with no gene match: 11. The length of the CDR3 is 16 residues. Germline CDR1 and CDR2: LGHNA and YSLEER. The CDR3 coding sequence is TGCGCCAGCAGCCAGAGTAGGGGACTAGCGGGTTGGGCCCAGTACTTC. Its translation is CASSQSRGLAGWAQYF.